The sequence of this T cell receptor beta chain was determined in a study of blood T cell repertoires in COVID-19. Study in general: Collection of acute and convalescent COVID-19 samples took place in the United States, Italy and Spain. The cDNA or gDNA used as material had been derived from T cells, B-cell-depleted T cells, or PBMCs.

CDR3 size: 14 residues. The germline V and J ends were trimmed by 2 bases and 5 bases, with 10 bases remaining between them. Looked up from germline, CDR1 is MDHEN and CDR2 is SYDVKM. Authors' analysis steps: By means of reference gene primer amplification, nucleated cell counts were estimated. The assay was immunoSEQ multiplex PCR, and TCRdb's table has in-frame clones only and misses some. That table gives V, J and clone size, and the DNA gave D and trimming. The sample records over 200,000 clones, roughly four fifths being singletons. The clonotype originates from a woman aged 45-60 years with active or convalescent COVID-19. The V and J genes are TRBV28 and TRBJ2-4, with D uncertain. Sequencing was performed on peripheral blood. The CDR3 region is CASSLIGGENIQYF. The CDR3 region has the DNA TGTGCCAGCAGTTTAATCGGCGGAGAAAACATTCAGTACTTC. Full variable domain (rest looked up from reference TRBV28 and TRBJ2-4): DVKVTQSSRYLVKRTGEKVFLECVQDMDHENMFWYRQDPGLGLRLIYFSYDVKMKEKGDIPEGYSVSREKKERFSLILESASTNQTSMYLCASSLIGGENIQYFGAGTRLSVL.